This T cell receptor (beta chain) was profiled in a study of CD4 T cells in relation to SARS-CoV-2 and coronaviruses. This clone has just a few counts. What it binds is unknown. The assay was immunoSEQ multiplex PCR, and TCRdb's table has in-frame clones only and misses some. The repertoire includes more than 20,000 clones, 70% to 85% of them detected once, and less than 20% sits in the top ten. The CDR3 totals 11 residues. The germline V and J ends were trimmed by 5 bases and 5 bases, with 6 bases remaining between them. In germline, CDR1 is SGHTA, CDR2 FQGNSA. Before the COVID-19 pandemic, during about 2011-2019, CD4+ T cells were taken from unexposed donors. CD4+ T cells were isolated from the cells after nine to eleven days of culture.

The clonotype comes from a human donor in good health. This chain uses TRBV7-2 with TRBJ1-1; no reliable D call. The sequenced sample consisted of CD4+ T cells from PBMCs, cultured in vitro. The CDR3 DNA reads as TGTGCCAGCAGCAAGAGTACTGAAGCTTTCTTT. It encodes CASSKSTEAFF.